Listed here are 10 T cell receptor beta chains from one sample, sequenced in a study of CD8 T cells in Susac syndrome. cDNA came from about 0.5 to 1 ug RNA primed by random hexamers. TCRdb passed the immunoSEQ multiplex PCR reads through MiXCR, listing each CDR3 protein once. Of about 140,000 distinct CDR3 sequences listed, over 90% are singletons. Sequenced input: CD4+ T cells from PBMCs. The receptors were gathered from a human donor with Susac syndrome.

V is TRBV29-1 and J is TRBJ1-2; 7 bases match TRBD1. Germline V gene data show CDR1 as SQVTM and CDR2 as ANQGSEA. This CDR3 comprises 12 residues. V lost 4 bases to trimming and J lost 9 bases; unmatched junction nucleotides: 8. In nucleotides, the CDR3 is TGCAGCGTTGTCGTGGCAGGGGGTAGCTACACCTTC. This translates into CSVVVAGGSYTF. Combining the CDR3 with reference TRBV29-1 and TRBJ1-2 gives the whole variable domain SAVISQKPSRDICQRGTSLTIQCQVDSQVTMMFWYRQQPGQSLTLIATANQGSEATYESGFVIDKFPISRPNLTFSTLTVSNMSPEDSSIYLCSVVVAGGSYTFGSGTRLTVV.

This chain uses TRBV7-2 with TRBJ1-1; D is unclear. Germline V gene data show CDR1 as SGHTA and CDR2 as FQGNSA. The V end lost 1 base, the J end lost 1 base, and 7 bases lay between the germline ends. There are 14 residues in the CDR3. CDR3: CASSLVGRNTEAFF. CDR3 nucleotide sequence: TGTGCCAGCAGCTTAGTTGGCAGGAACACTGAAGCTTTCTTT.

The rearrangement links TRBV20-1 to TRBJ2-7, with D perhaps matching TRBD1 (5 bases). V was trimmed by 2 bases and J by 3 bases, leaving 8 bases between them. The CDR3 runs 12 residues. Germline assignment: CDR1 DFQATT and CDR2 SNEGSKA (reference sequence). The CDR3 is CSARPDIYEQYF. In DNA form, the CDR3 reads TGCAGTGCTAGACCGGACATCTACGAGCAGTACTTC.

This chain uses TRBV12-3 or TRBV12-4 with TRBJ2-7; 8 positions agree with TRBD1. J lost 7 bases, V lost 3 bases, and 11 bases had no gene match. The CDR3 is made up of 15 amino acids. The CDR3 coding sequence is TGTGCCAGCAGTTTGGGCAGGACAGGGTTGGGGGAGCAGTACTTC. Protein: CASSLGRTGLGEQYF.

The V call is TRBV4-1, the J call TRBJ1-5; 8 positions agree with TRBD1. The CDR3 runs to 18 residues. Germline V gives CDR1 MGHRA, CDR2 YSYEKL. The J segment lost 1 base and the V segment lost 3 bases, leaving 11 bases of the junction unmatched. The CDR3 coding sequence is TGCGCCAGCAGCCAGGAACCGGGACAGGTTGTGAGCAATCAGCCCCAGCATTTT. Translated, it gives CASSQEPGQVVSNQPQHF.

This clonotype appeared a single time. The J gene is TRBJ1-5, the V gene TRBV6-6, with 7 bases identical to TRBD1. The V gene end was trimmed by 6 bases and the J gene end by 6 bases; junction bases not matched to a gene: 8. Germline V gene data show CDR1 as MNHNY and CDR2 as SVGAGI (reference sequence). The CDR3 length is 14 residues. This chain's CDR3 is CASSRDSSGQPQHF. The CDR3 nucleotides read TGTGCCAGCAGCCGGGACAGCTCCGGTCAGCCCCAGCATTTT.

The chain joins TRBV29-1 to TRBJ1-2, with D uncertain. The V end was cut by 6 bases, the J end by 8 bases, with 22 bases between. This CDR3 is built from 14 residues. Germline V gene sequence: CDR1 SQVTM, CDR2 ANQGSEA. CDR3 sequence reads: CSVANFGRSSGYTF. The CDR3 region has the DNA TGCAGCGTCGCCAACTTCGGACGCTCTTCGGGCTACACCTTC.

The V gene is TRBV28, the J gene TRBJ2-7; 7 bases are a match to TRBD1. V lost 3 bases, J lost 4 bases, and 3 bases stayed unmatched. The germline V gene has CDR1 MDHEN and CDR2 SYDVKM. CDR3 length equals 13 residues. The CDR3 sequence is CASSLGRGYEQYF. The CDR3 DNA is TGTGCCAGCAGTTTGGGCAGGGGGTACGAGCAGTACTTC. The full variable domain, completed using reference TRBV28 and TRBJ2-7, is DVKVTQSSRYLVKRTGEKVFLECVQDMDHENMFWYRQDPGLGLRLIYFSYDVKMKEKGDIPEGYSVSREKKERFSLILESASTNQTSMYLCASSLGRGYEQYFGPGTRLTVT.

The CDR3 DNA is TGCAGTGCTAGAGGGCGACAGGGAAGGGTCGATGGCTACACCTTC. It codes for CSARGRQGRVDGYTF. The chain combines TRBV20-1 with TRBJ1-2; 7 bases fit TRBD1. Germline V gives CDR1 DFQATT, CDR2 SNEGSKA (reference sequence). V was clipped by 1 base and J by 6 bases; unmatched bases: 11. The CDR3 totals 15 residues.

The chain carries TRBV21-1 and TRBJ2-5; the table's TRBD2 call for D was not verified on the DNA. TRBV21-1 is termed a pseudogene. CDR3 size: 15 residues. The CDR3 region is CASSKRLAGRETQYF. DNA for the CDR3: TGTGCCAGCAGCAAGAGACTAGCGGGCCGAGAGACCCAGTACTTC.